Included here is one T cell receptor (beta chain) sequence, with context. Antigen specificity is unknown. No infections or other immune events were documented during collection. TCRdb's copy holds only in-frame clones and misses some; the assay was immunoSEQ multiplex PCR. Among around 90,000 clones listed, about 87% were seen once. Germline trimming cut 10 bases from V and 2 bases from J; bases unmatched to any gene: 7. The germline V gene has CDR1 MNHNY and CDR2 SVGAGI (reference sequence). This CDR3 comprises 13 residues. These data belong to a study of identifying expanded T cells in peripheral blood. Study results and limitations: Approximately 1.1 clones differed between technical replicates, versus around 15 and 18 over time. Approximately two-week clone count variance significantly increased as total template count grew.

The receptor comes from a person aged 18 to 75 in good health. The rearrangement joins TRBV6-6 to TRBJ2-5; 7 bases align to TRBD2. The sample consisted of blood. Here the CDR3 reads CATRLADQETQYF. CDR3 DNA: TGTGCCACCCGGCTAGCGGATCAAGAGACCCAGTACTTC.